The 31 T cell receptor beta chains given below trace back to one sample, sequenced in a study of T-cell reconstitution after alpha-beta-depleted transplantation in children. As it was prepared, the TCRbeta library received unique molecular identifiers. MiXCR, run by TCRdb on the PCR reads, gives a single entry per CDR3 protein. The sample lists approximately 210,000 distinct CDR3 sequences, over 15% occurring once. This specimen consisted of PBMCs, mostly from graft donor cells, obtained 360 days after TCRalphabeta/CD19-depleted stem cell transplant. The receptors were sampled from a male patient between 2 and 10 years old who had a stem cell transplant for acute lymphoblastic leukemia, so the T cells may come from the graft donor.

Ten or more counts support this clonotype. The chain carries TRBV29-1 and TRBJ1-3; D is possibly TRBD1 (5 bases). V dropped 4 bases and J dropped 5 bases, with 12 bases sitting between them. This CDR3 comprises 13 residues. CDR1 is SQVTM, CDR2 ANQGSEA, per germline. The CDR3 region has the DNA TGCAGCGTTGTGGACATCCATCGAAACACCATATATTTT. Translated: CSVVDIHRNTIYF.

This clonotype turned up a few times. The chain joins TRBV5-5 to TRBJ1-5; the match to TRBD1 covers 8 bases. The CDR3 runs to 15 residues. V dropped 3 bases and J dropped 1; count of bases not matched to a gene: 3. Germline CDR1 is SGHKS and CDR2 is YYEKEE (reference sequence). CDR3 coding DNA: TGTGCCAGCAGCTGGACAGGGAACAGCAATCAGCCCCAGCATTTT. Its protein product is CASSWTGNSNQPQHF.

V usage is TRBV7-3 and J usage is TRBJ2-1; 11 bases are shared with TRBD2. This CDR3 comprises 14 residues. Germline CDR1 reads SGHTA; CDR2 reads FQGTGA. J lost 5 bases, V lost 6 bases, and 3 bases had no gene match. The CDR3: CASRPSGGHNEQFF. CDR3 bases: TGTGCCAGCAGACCTAGCGGGGGGCACAATGAGCAGTTCTTC.

J is TRBJ1-6 and V is TRBV18, with D tentatively TRBD1 (5 bases). This CDR3 spans 16 amino acids. V shed 3 bases and J shed 8 bases, with 17 bases lying between them. Germline values: CDR1 KGHSH, CDR2 LQKENI. CDR3 DNA: TGTGCCAGCTCACCGCTGGACATCTCCGCTGATTCACCCCTCCACTTT. Translating it yields CASSPLDISADSPLHF. Full variable domain (remainder filled in from reference TRBV18 and TRBJ1-6): NAGVMQNPRHLVRRRGQEARLRCSPMKGHSHVYWYRQLPEEGLKFMVYLQKENIIDESGMPKERFSAEFPKEGPSILRIQQVVRGDSAAYFCASSPLDISADSPLHFGNGTRLTVT.

The chain has TRBV7-9 and TRBJ2-7, with D possibly being TRBD2 (6 bases). The germline V gene encodes CDR1 SEHNR and CDR2 FQNEAQ (reference sequence). V was trimmed by 5 bases and J by 6 bases, leaving 17 bases between them. The length of the CDR3 is 14 residues. The CDR3 DNA reads as TGTGCCAGCAGCCCCACCTGGGAGGTCGGCGAGCAGTACTTC. This sequence encodes CASSPTWEVGEQYF.

V gene TRBV6-1 combines with J gene TRBJ1-1, with 9 bases aligning to TRBD1. The V segment lost 10 bases and the J segment 7 bases; nucleotides outside the gene matches: 13. The CDR3 has 14 residues. The germline V gene has CDR1 MNHNS and CDR2 SASEGT. This CDR3 is CATALQGAQGEAFF. CDR3 nucleotide sequence: TGTGCCACCGCCTTACAGGGGGCGCAGGGTGAAGCTTTCTTT.

This rearrangement joins TRBV27 to TRBJ2-1; 9 bases are a match to TRBD2. The CDR3 sequence is 13 residues long. CDR1 and CDR2 (germline): MNHEY, SMNVEV (reference sequence). V lost 5 bases to trimming and J lost 12 bases; unmatched junction nucleotides: 8. Here the CDR3 reads CASSAGGPGGQFF. CDR3 coding DNA: TGTGCCAGCAGTGCGGGGGGGCCGGGTGGGCAGTTCTTC.

This clonotype was observed a handful of times. The chain couples TRBV29-1 to TRBJ2-1; TRBD2 agrees at 14 bases. After removal of 2 bases from V and 5 bases from J, the junction contained 5 bases not matched to a gene. The germline V gene encodes CDR1 SQVTM and CDR2 ANQGSEA. This CDR3 has 16 residues. For the CDR3, the DNA is TGCAGCGTTGAACCTTTGACTAGCGGGGGGGACAATGAGCAGTTCTTC. Its translation: CSVEPLTSGGDNEQFF.

The rearrangement links TRBV9 to TRBJ2-1; the match to TRBD2 covers 8 bases. Germline lookup yields CDR1 SGDLS and CDR2 YYNGEE. The CDR3 length is 16 residues. The ends lost 3 bases at V and 0 bases at J; junction bases unmatched: 5. CDR3 DNA: TGTGCCAGCAGCGGCACGGGGGGGAGCTCCTACAATGAGCAGTTCTTC. The encoded protein is CASSGTGGSSYNEQFF.

The V gene is TRBV6-1, the J gene TRBJ2-2; the D gene is possibly TRBD1 (6 bases). The germline V and J ends were trimmed by 8 bases and 3 bases, with 16 bases remaining between them. Looked up from germline, CDR1 is MNHNS and CDR2 is SASEGT. This CDR3 contains 15 residues. Here the CDR3 DNA reads TGTGCCAGCGGGTTCGCAGGGGTCCACACCGGGGAGCTGTTTTTT. This sequence encodes CASGFAGVHTGELFF.

J is TRBJ2-2 and V is TRBV10-3; TRBD2 matches 10 bases. CDR3 size: 17 residues. Germline CDR1 and CDR2: ENHRY and SYGVKD. V lost 2 bases to trimming and J lost 4 bases; unmatched junction nucleotides: 7. The CDR3 here is CAISENPSGSGTGELFF. CDR3 nucleotides: TGTGCCATCAGTGAGAATCCTAGCGGGAGCGGCACCGGGGAGCTGTTTTTT.

This clonotype was seen a few times. The chain joins TRBV7-4 to TRBJ1-2; D remains unclear. Trimming removed 1 base at V and 8 bases at J, with 11 bases between. The CDR3 consists of 13 residues. The V gene's germline CDR1 is SGHVT and CDR2 SQSDAQ. The CDR3 is CASSLVYWLGYTF. The CDR3, as DNA: TGTGCCAGCAGCTTAGTTTACTGGCTGGGCTACACCTTC.

In its sample, this clonotype was seen many times. The chain has TRBV6-5 and TRBJ1-3; D perhaps matches TRBD1 (5 bases). Germline lookup yields CDR1 MNHEY and CDR2 SVGAGI. V shed 3 bases and J shed 0 bases, with 15 bases lying between them. This CDR3 contains 17 residues. The CDR3: CASSYGGAGSSGNTIYF. CDR3 bases: TGTGCCAGCAGTTATGGCGGGGCCGGCAGCTCTGGAAACACCATATATTTT.

CDR3 in DNA: TGCGCCAGCAGCCAAGTTCTCCCGAACACTGAAGCTTTCTTT. As protein: CASSQVLPNTEAFF. The chain combines TRBV4-3 with TRBJ1-1; no firm D call. The V gene's germline CDR1 is LGHNA and CDR2 YSLEER. This CDR3 spans 14 amino acids. Between the trimmed V and J ends, which lost 1 base and 1 base, there was a span of 7 bases.

The gene calls are TRBV12-3 or TRBV12-4 and TRBJ2-7, with 9 bases lining up with TRBD2. J was trimmed by 5 bases and V by 3 bases; bases with no gene match: 8. The CDR3 is 15 residues long. The CDR3 nucleotides are TGTGCCAGCAGTTTCCTGGCGGGGGGGCACGACGAGCAGTACTTC. Protein sequence: CASSFLAGGHDEQYF.

The table lists this clonotype with many counts. The chain employs TRBV4-2 and TRBJ2-3, with 7 positions matching TRBD2. Germline V gene sequence: CDR1 LGHNA, CDR2 YNFKEQ. This CDR3 is 14 amino acids long. J gave up 10 bases and V 1 base, and 8 bases lay outside the gene matches. CDR3 coding DNA: TGTGCCAGCAGCCAAGGCCTAGGGGACTATCCGCAGTATTTT. Protein: CASSQGLGDYPQYF.

V gene TRBV3-1 combines with J gene TRBJ2-2; D call uncertain. The V gene's germline CDR1 is LGHDT and CDR2 YNNKEL (reference sequence). The CDR3 consists of 14 residues. Trimming removed 3 bases from V and 5 bases from J, with 10 bases in between. The CDR3 coding sequence is TGTGCCAGCAGCCACGCCGAATGGACCGGGGAGCTGTTTTTT. It encodes CASSHAEWTGELFF.

This clonotype was seen only a few times. The chain employs TRBV7-9 and TRBJ1-1; D call uncertain. Trimming shortened V by 4 bases and J by 0 bases, and 6 bases separated the two germline ends. The CDR3 length is 13 residues. Germline V gene sequence: CDR1 SEHNR, CDR2 FQNEAQ (reference sequence). This CDR3 reads CASSSPVNTEAFF. The CDR3 DNA is TGTGCCAGCAGCTCCCCAGTGAACACTGAAGCTTTCTTT. Full variable domain (missing parts from reference TRBV7-9 and TRBJ1-1): DTGVSQNPRHKITKRGQNVTFRCDPISEHNRLYWYRQTLGQGPEFLTYFQNEAQLEKSRLLSDRFSAERPKGSFSTLEIQRTEQGDSAMYLCASSSPVNTEAFFGQGTRLTVV.

V usage is TRBV7-2 and J usage is TRBJ2-5; no clear D. This CDR3 is 14 amino acids long. Germline V gene data show CDR1 as SGHTA and CDR2 as FQGNSA. Trimming stripped 2 bases from V and 7 bases from J, with 14 bases between. The CDR3 DNA reads as TGTGCCAGCAGCTTACTGTCAGCCCAGGTGACCCAGTACTTC. It translates to CASSLLSAQVTQYF.

In its sample, this clonotype was seen a few times. The chain couples TRBV29-1 to TRBJ1-4, with 10 bases that match TRBD1. Trimming took 5 bases from V and 5 from J; bases not matched to a gene: 2. This CDR3 region has 13 residues. Per germline, CDR1 SQVTM and CDR2 ANQGSEA. Written as DNA, the CDR3 is TGCAGCGTTTGGGGACAGGGGAATGAAAAACTGTTTTTT. Its protein is CSVWGQGNEKLFF.

This clonotype was seen only a few times. The J gene is TRBJ1-4, the V gene TRBV5-1, with D maybe TRBD1 (6 bases). Trimming removed 4 bases from V and 0 bases from J, with 10 bases in between. The length of the CDR3 is 15 residues. Germline V lookup: CDR1 SGHRS, CDR2 YFSETQ. The CDR3 bases are TGCGCCAGCAGCGTGGGACACGCAACTAATGAAAAACTGTTTTTT. The encoded protein is CASSVGHATNEKLFF.

J is TRBJ2-2 and V is TRBV12-3 or TRBV12-4; TRBD1 or TRBD2 may be the D gene (5 bases each). V was shortened by 6 bases and J by 3 bases, with 17 bases between the two germline ends. This CDR3 is 16 amino acids long. The CDR3: CASSTPAGRDTGELFF. In DNA, the CDR3 is TGTGCCAGCAGCACCCCTGCGGGCAGGGACACCGGGGAGCTGTTTTTT.

This clonotype was counted only a few times. The chain recombines TRBV12-3 or TRBV12-4 with TRBJ2-7; 10 bases line up with TRBD2. Germline trimming cut 4 bases from V and 3 bases from J; bases unmatched to any gene: 3. The CDR3 has 14 residues. CDR3: CASSYASGGYEQYF. CDR3 sequence (DNA): TGTGCCAGCAGTTATGCTAGCGGGGGCTACGAGCAGTACTTC.

This clonotype was seen only a few times. This chain joins TRBV28 and TRBJ1-2; D might be TRBD1 (5 bases). CDR3 length: 13 amino acids. Germline assignment: CDR1 MDHEN and CDR2 SYDVKM. V was pared by 2 bases and J by 2 bases, with 6 bases between. CDR3 loop: CASSLPGNYGYTF. DNA for the CDR3: TGTGCCAGCAGTTTACCAGGGAACTATGGCTACACCTTC.

This clonotype has just a few counts. The V and J genes are TRBV5-1 and TRBJ2-5; 7 nucleotides line up with TRBD1. The germline CDR1 and CDR2 sequences are SGHRS and YFSETQ. After removal of 4 bases from V and 5 bases from J, the junction contained 11 bases not matched to a gene. The CDR3 sequence is 15 residues long. The DNA of the CDR3 is TGCGCCAGCAGCCAACGGACAGGCCCGGAGGAGACCCAGTACTTC. It translates to CASSQRTGPEETQYF.

The genes are TRBV5-1 and TRBJ2-7; the D is unclear. CDR1 and CDR2 (germline): SGHRS, YFSETQ. V was pared by 5 bases and J by 1 base, with 7 bases between. The CDR3 length is 12 residues. The DNA of the CDR3 is TGCGCCAGCAGGTCCACTTCCTACGAGCAGTACTTC. Its translation is CASRSTSYEQYF. Full variable domain (remainder filled in from reference TRBV5-1 and TRBJ2-7): KAGVTQTPRYLIKTRGQQVTLSCSPISGHRSVSWYQQTPGQGLQFLFEYFSETQRNKGNFPGRFSGRQFSNSRSEMNVSTLELGDSALYLCASRSTSYEQYFGPGTRLTVT.

This clonotype was counted between two and nine times. The CDR3 here is CASSDRTEAYEQYF. The CDR3 DNA sequence: TGTGCCAGCAGTGACAGGACAGAAGCCTACGAGCAGTACTTC. This chain uses TRBV6-4 with TRBJ2-7; tentatively, D is TRBD1 (6 bases). The CDR3 length is 14 residues. The germline CDR1 and CDR2 sequences are MRHNA and SNTAGT. The V and J ends lost 2 bases and 2 bases respectively, with 10 bases between them.

This clonotype was detected only a few times. The J gene is TRBJ2-1, the V gene TRBV4-2; 9 bases are a match to TRBD2. This CDR3 is 15 amino acids long. Looked up from germline, CDR1 is LGHNA and CDR2 is YNFKEQ. Trimming cost V 5 bases and J 8 bases; bases outside gene matches: 10. In nucleotides, the CDR3 is TGTGCCAGCAGCGCCGGGAGCGGGGGGAGGGATGAGCAGTTCTTC. Amino acid sequence: CASSAGSGGRDEQFF.

The genes are TRBV12-3 or TRBV12-4 and TRBJ2-5; a weak D match, TRBD1 (5 bases). Trimming left V 3 bases short and J 5 bases short, with 10 bases between. There are 13 residues in the CDR3. The CDR3 sequence is CASSFQPGETQYF. The DNA for the CDR3 is TGTGCCAGCAGTTTTCAACCAGGGGAGACCCAGTACTTC.

This clonotype was counted a few times. The chain is built from TRBV5-5 and TRBJ2-7; D perhaps matches TRBD1 (6 bases). V lost 1 base and J 3 bases, leaving 11 bases between the germline ends. The CDR3 covers 14 residues. CDR1 is SGHKS, CDR2 YYEKEE, per germline (reference sequence). The CDR3 nucleotides read TGTGCCAGCAGCTTGTTGGACAGCTTCTACGAGCAGTACTTC. Amino acid sequence: CASSLLDSFYEQYF.

The J gene is TRBJ1-1, the V gene TRBV28; 8 bases are a match to TRBD1. The ends lost 6 bases at V and 6 bases at J; junction bases unmatched: 6. Germline V gene sequence: CDR1 MDHEN, CDR2 SYDVKM. The CDR3 extends over 13 amino acids. The CDR3 region is CASSHDRGSEAFF. The CDR3 nucleotides are TGTGCCAGCAGCCATGACAGGGGATCTGAAGCTTTCTTT.